Listed here are 17 T cell receptor beta chains from one sample, sequenced in a study of blood T cell repertoires in COVID-19. The repertoire was sequenced with immunoSEQ multiplex PCR; TCRdb's copy has only in-frame clones and lacks some. The sample yields around 200,000 clones, 75% to 90% seen once. The material sequenced was PBMCs or T cells enriched from blood (not recorded which). Receptor source: a woman aged 18-29 years who had recovered from COVID-19.

This chain joins TRBV18 and TRBJ1-6; the D is unclear. The CDR3 runs 13 residues. From germline, CDR1 is KGHSH and CDR2 LQKENI. The V and J ends lost 5 bases and 13 bases respectively, with 15 bases between them. The CDR3 DNA reads as TGTGCCAGCTCAAACCAAGAGACTTCGCCCCTCCACTTT. Protein: CASSNQETSPLHF.

The chain has TRBV6-1 and TRBJ2-7, with D tentatively TRBD2 (5 bases). V was shortened by 2 bases and J by 9 bases, with 17 bases between the two germline ends. Looked up from germline, CDR1 is MNHNS and CDR2 is SASEGT. The length of the CDR3 is 14 residues. CDR3 DNA sequence: TGTGCCAGCAGTGAAATCGAGGCGGGCTTCAGGCAGTACTTC. This gives the protein CASSEIEAGFRQYF.

The chain couples TRBV28 to TRBJ2-7; D call uncertain. CDR3 length equals 12 residues. Germline V gene lookup returns CDR1 MDHEN and CDR2 SYDVKM. V was shortened by 5 bases and J by 3 bases, with 8 bases between the two germline ends. This CDR3 is CASSPPGYEQYF. The DNA for the CDR3 is TGTGCCAGCAGTCCCCCGGGCTACGAGCAGTACTTC.

CDR3 bases: TGTGCCAGCAGCTTCCAGACAGGGGGGGACATTCAGTACTTC. This translates into CASSFQTGGDIQYF. The chain combines TRBV9 with TRBJ2-4, with 9 bases that match TRBD1. In germline, CDR1 is SGDLS, CDR2 YYNGEE. CDR3 length: 14 residues. V was clipped by 4 bases and J by 8 bases; unmatched bases: 7.

The V call is TRBV28, the J call TRBJ2-7; 9 bases match TRBD2. The length of the CDR3 is 14 residues. The J segment lost 3 bases and the V segment lost 5 bases, leaving 5 bases of the junction unmatched. From germline, CDR1 is MDHEN and CDR2 SYDVKM. This CDR3 reads CASSPVSGSYEQYF. In DNA, the CDR3 is TGTGCCAGCAGTCCCGTTAGCGGGAGCTACGAGCAGTACTTC.

V is TRBV9 and J is TRBJ1-4; D perhaps matches TRBD1 (5 bases). The ends were cut back, 3 bases at V and 8 bases at J, with 17 bases in the middle. The CDR3 covers 15 residues. Germline V lookup: CDR1 SGDLS, CDR2 YYNGEE. For the CDR3, the DNA is TGTGCCAGCAGCGGCGCCTACGGGGGGGAAGAAAAACTGTTTTTT. Residues: CASSGAYGGEEKLFF.

J is TRBJ2-3 and V is TRBV9; TRBD2 aligns across 11 bases. CDR1 is SGDLS, CDR2 YYNGEE, per germline. This CDR3 contains 16 residues. With 3 bases clipped from V and 4 bases from J, the junction kept 7 bases outside the gene matches. The CDR3 loop reads CASSAQGTSGADTQYF. The CDR3 nucleotides read TGTGCCAGCAGCGCCCAGGGGACTAGCGGCGCAGATACGCAGTATTTT.

This rearrangement joins TRBV7-3 to TRBJ2-5, with TRBD2 matching over 8 bases. The V gene end was trimmed by 8 bases and the J gene end by 4 bases; junction bases not matched to a gene: 6. Germline lookup yields CDR1 SGHTA and CDR2 FQGTGA. This CDR3 has 13 amino acids. The CDR3 sequence is CASGGGRGETQYF. The CDR3 nucleotides read TGTGCCAGCGGCGGGGGGAGAGGAGAGACCCAGTACTTC. Combining the CDR3 with reference TRBV7-3 and TRBJ2-5 gives the whole variable domain GAGVSQTPSNKVTEKGKYVELRCDPISGHTALYWYRQSLGQGPEFLIYFQGTGAADDSGLPNDRFFAVRPEGSVSTLKIQRTERGDSAVYLCASGGGRGETQYFGPGTRLLVL.

The V gene is TRBV7-8, the J gene TRBJ1-2; weak D call: TRBD1 (5 bases). The CDR3 runs to 16 residues. Per germline, CDR1 SGHVS and CDR2 FQNEAQ. Trimming took 0 bases from V and 4 from J, leaving 15 bases between them. CDR3 coding DNA: TGTGCCAGCAGCTTAGCGACCCTGACGGGGGGCTATGGCTACACCTTC. Its protein is CASSLATLTGGYGYTF. The whole variable domain, filled in from reference TRBV7-8 and TRBJ1-2, reads GAGVSQSPRYKVAKRGQDVALRCDPISGHVSLFWYQQALGQGPEFLTYFQNEAQLDKSGLPSDRFFAERPEGSVSTLKIQRTQQEDSAVYLCASSLATLTGGYGYTFGSGTRLTVV.

This rearrangement joins TRBV2 to TRBJ2-3; no reliable D call. The germline V gene has CDR1 SNHLY and CDR2 FYNNEI. This CDR3 spans 15 amino acids. V lost 7 bases and J 2 bases, leaving 16 bases between the germline ends. CDR3 protein: CASTRSVLNTDTQYF. The CDR3 region has the DNA TGTGCCAGCACCCGGTCTGTTTTGAACACAGATACGCAGTATTTT.

The chain links TRBV29-1 to TRBJ2-7, with 7 bases identical to TRBD1. V lost 8 bases, J lost 0 bases, and 25 bases stayed unmatched. This CDR3 has 19 amino acids. Germline CDR1 reads SQVTM; CDR2 reads ANQGSEA. The chain's CDR3 is CSPLTGKYPNPSASYEQYF. The CDR3 coding sequence is TGCAGCCCATTGACAGGGAAGTACCCTAACCCCTCCGCCTCCTACGAGCAGTACTTC.

The chain uses TRBV6-5 and TRBJ1-5; the D is unclear. The germline V and J ends were trimmed by 6 bases and 3 bases, with 12 bases remaining between them. This CDR3 region has 14 residues. Germline CDR1 reads MNHEY; CDR2 reads SVGAGI. This CDR3 is CASRSVVNNQPQHF. The CDR3 nucleotides read TGTGCCAGCAGGTCGGTGGTGAACAATCAGCCCCAGCATTTT.

The chain links TRBV5-4 to TRBJ2-2, with TRBD2 identical over 8 bases. Per the germline V gene, CDR1 is SGHNT and CDR2 is YYREEE (reference sequence). The CDR3 covers 17 residues. J lost 1 base, V lost 2 bases, and 7 bases had no gene match. The CDR3 bases are TGTGCCAGCAGCTTTTCAGGGACTAGGCAGAACACCGGGGAGCTGTTTTTT. Translating it yields CASSFSGTRQNTGELFF. The full variable domain, its missing parts supplied by reference TRBV5-4 and TRBJ2-2, is ETGVTQSPTHLIKTRGQQVTLRCSSQSGHNTVSWYQQALGQGPQFIFQYYREEENGRGNFPPRFSGLQFPNYSSELNVNALELDDSALYLCASSFSGTRQNTGELFFGEGSRLTVL.

V usage is TRBV28 and J usage is TRBJ1-2; a weak D match, TRBD1 (6 bases). This CDR3 has 14 amino acids. The V end lost 5 bases, the J end lost 8 bases, and 18 bases lay between the germline ends. The germline V gene encodes CDR1 MDHEN and CDR2 SYDVKM. The CDR3 loop reads CASSRRYRVRGYTF. The CDR3 DNA reads as TGTGCCAGCAGTCGACGATACAGGGTTCGGGGCTACACCTTC.

This sequence joins TRBV5-1 and TRBJ2-1, with D uncertain. CDR1 and CDR2 from the germline V gene are SGHRS and YFSETQ. This CDR3 spans 15 amino acids. V dropped 5 bases and J dropped 3 bases, with 15 bases sitting between them. This CDR3 is CASSSTEADYNEQFF. CDR3 bases: TGCGCCAGCAGTTCCACCGAAGCCGACTACAATGAGCAGTTCTTC.

This rearrangement joins TRBV18 to TRBJ2-1, with 7 bases aligning to TRBD2. Per germline, CDR1 KGHSH and CDR2 LQKENI. The CDR3 has 15 amino acids. The V and J ends lost 0 bases and 10 bases, in that order; junction bases with no gene match: 9. CDR3 coding DNA: TGTGCCAGCTCACCACCGGCAAGGAGGGGAGGGGAGCAGTTCTTC. Amino acid sequence: CASSPPARRGGEQFF.

The V call is TRBV6-1, the J call TRBJ2-2; TRBD1 matches 10 bases. This CDR3 has 17 residues. CDR1 and CDR2 from the germline V gene are MNHNS and SASEGT. With 4 bases clipped from V and 1 base from J, the junction kept 6 bases outside the gene matches. The CDR3, as DNA: TGTGCCAGCAGTGTTTACGGGGACAGGGGGAACACCGGGGAGCTGTTTTTT. It translates to CASSVYGDRGNTGELFF.